This T cell receptor (beta chain) was identified during a study of regulatory T cells in long-lasting Graves disease. Regarding the study as a whole: Gene preferences differed: TRBV28, TRBJ1-2, TRBJ2-5 in persistent cases.

In the case of this clonotype: No antigen is known for it.

As for time point: newly diagnosed GD, antithyroid drugs for less than 3 months. PBMCs were the source of the RNA used for TCR sequencing. CDR3 size: 15 residues. Germline CDR1 is MNHEY and CDR2 is SMNVEV (reference sequence). V lost 6 bases, J lost 0 bases, and 13 bases lay in between. Arm-PCR with iRepertoire HTBI primers amplified the CDR3 regions for these TCR beta libraries. TCRdb independently ran MiXCR on the multiplex PCR reads; one entry per CDR3 protein. This table has 360,000 or so distinct CDR3 sequences, about 12% appearing once. These data were also filed under a second study, of T cells in Graves' hyperthyroidism and ophthalmopathy.

The clonotype comes from a young woman with Graves disease. This sample comprised peripheral blood mononuclear cells (PBMCs), obtained at new diagnosis, from a patient treated with antithyroid drugs. The V call is TRBV27, the J call TRBJ2-3; the D gene is possibly TRBD1 (6 bases). CDR3: CASSRGQFSTDTQYF. As DNA, the CDR3 is TGTGCCAGCAGCCGTGGACAGTTTAGCACAGATACGCAGTATTTT.